These T cell receptor beta chains were read from a single sample in a study of CD8+ T cells in alopecia areata. TCRdb keeps only in-frame clones here, not all; method: immunoSEQ multiplex PCR. Among about 130,000 clones listed, 45% to 60% were seen once. The material sequenced was CD8+ T cells sorted from blood, taken at week 4, from a patient treated with tofacitinib. These receptors were taken from a human donor with alopecia areata. The CDR3 runs from the conserved cysteine through the conserved F or W. The D gene is left open where the match is weak. A row's size may be missing; if present it is once, few, many or a size class.

TRBJ2-1 TRBV4-2 NA NA TGTGCCAGCAGCCAAGAAGTGACTGGCGGGGCTCTGAATGAGCAGTTCTTC CASSQEVTGGALNEQFF
TRBJ1-1 TRBV9 NA TRBD1 TGTGCCAGCAGCGGACAGGGTTTGGGAGCTTTCTTT CASSGQGLGAFF
TRBJ2-7 TRBV7-9 few NA TGTGCCAGCAGCCTGGACTTCACCTACGAGCAGTACTTC CASSLDFTYEQYF
TRBJ1-4 TRBV7-9 NA NA TGTGCCAGCAGCCCAGTCTGGGGGCGCGAAAAACTGTTTTTT CASSPVWGREKLFF
TRBJ2-7 TRBV15 few TRBD1 TGTGCCACCAGCAGAGTTCCGGGACAGGGGAGCGACGAGCAGTACTTC CATSRVPGQGSDEQYF
TRBJ2-1 TRBV13 NA TRBD2 TGTGCCAGCAGCTTAACAGCGGGGGCTTACAATGAGCAGTTCTTC CASSLTAGAYNEQFF
TRBJ1-2 TRBV6-5 NA NA TGTGCCAGCAGACTCACACTAACCTATGGCTACACCTTC CASRLTLTYGYTF
TRBJ1-2 TRBV25-1 few TRBD1 TGTGCCAGCAGTGTGCACTCCCCCGGGGGACAGAACTATGGCTACACCTTC CASSVHSPGGQNYGYTF
TRBJ1-6 TRBV4-1 few NA TGCGCCAGCAGCCCACCAAACGGTCGTAATTCACCCCTCCACTTT CASSPPNGRNSPLHF
TRBJ2-1 TRBV15 NA TRBD2 TGTGCCACCAGCAGAGATTCGGGGGCTAGCGGGGAGCAGTTCTTC CATSRDSGASGEQFF
TRBJ2-3 TRBV4-3 few NA TGCGCCAGCAGCCAAGAAAATCGGGAAGATACGCAGTATTTT CASSQENREDTQYF
TRBJ2-3 TRBV27 NA TRBD2 TGTGCCAGCAGTTTCAGCGCGGGGGAGTCTTTCACAGATACGCAGTATTTT CASSFSAGESFTDTQYF
TRBJ2-2 TRBV30 NA NA TGTGCCTGGAGTGTACTCAGGGGAGGGCTGTTTTTT CAWSVLRGGLFF
TRBJ2-7 TRBV4-2 NA NA TGTGCCAGCAGCCAAGCGTTGAACTACGAGCAGTACTTC CASSQALNYEQYF
TRBJ2-3 TRBV6-6 NA TRBD1 TGTGCCAGCAGCGGACAGGCCGCTAGCACAGATACGCAGTATTTT CASSGQAASTDTQYF
TRBJ2-2 TRBV30 NA TRBD1 TGTGCCTGGTTTGGACAGGGGGCAGCCGGGGAGCTGTTTTTT CAWFGQGAAGELFF
TRBJ1-6 TRBV30 NA TRBD1 TGTGCCTGGAGTGTACAGGGGCGAGGTTCCCTTGATTCACCCCTCCACTTT CAWSVQGRGSLDSPLHF
TRBJ2-2 TRBV7-8 NA NA TGTGCCAGCAGCTTTCCCACCGGGGAGCTGTTTTTT CASSFPTGELFF
TRBJ2-4 TRBV30 once NA TGTGCCTGGAGTGTAGACTTAGCCGAGGTTCAGTACTTC CAWSVDLAEVQYF
TRBJ2-7 TRBV7-9 once TRBD1 TGTGCCAGCAGCTCGACAGGGATCGACTCCTACGAGCAGTACTTC CASSSTGIDSYEQYF
TRBJ1-4 TRBV7-9 once NA TGTGCCAGCCGACCGGACAGTTTCTCTGAAAAACTGTTTTTT CASRPDSFSEKLFF
TRBJ2-7 TRBV29-1 few TRBD1 TGCAGCGTTGAATTCCGGGACAGAGAGGACTACGAGCAGTACTTC CSVEFRDREDYEQYF
TRBJ2-7 TRBV25-1 NA TRBD1 TGTGCCAGCAGGCTGACAGGGGGCTCCTACGAGCAGTACTTC CASRLTGGSYEQYF
TRBJ1-2 TRBV7-9 NA NA TGTGCCAGCAGCTTAGGACAGGCGATCTCCTATGGCTACACCTTC CASSLGQAISYGYTF
TRBJ2-1 TRBV4-1 few NA TGCGCCAGCAGTCCCGGTTTGGGCAATGAGCAGTTCTTC CASSPGLGNEQFF
TRBJ2-1 TRBV13 NA NA TGTGCCAGCAGCACCACCGCCGTTGAGCAGTTCTTC CASSTTAVEQFF
TRBJ2-1 TRBV6-5 few TRBD2 TGTGCCAGCCAGCGGGGGGGGAGCAATGAGCAGTTCTTC CASQRGGSNEQFF
TRBJ2-7 TRBV5-6 NA NA TGTGCCAGCAGCTTCCGGGACTCCTCCCTGCGGGAGCAGTACTTC CASSFRDSSLREQYF
TRBJ1-1 TRBV30 NA NA TGTGTGGTCTACGGGTCGAACACTGAAGCTTTCTTT CVVYGSNTEAFF
TRBJ2-4 TRBV5-6 few TRBD1 TGTGCCAGCAGCTGGGGGACAGAAAACATTCAGTACTTC CASSWGTENIQYF
TRBJ2-2 TRBV5-6 few NA TGTGCCAGCAGCTTGTTTTCCGGGTCGACCGGGGAGCTGTTTTTT CASSLFSGSTGELFF
TRBJ1-6 TRBV23-1 NA TRBD1 TGCGCCAGCAGTCCCGGACAGGATGGTTCACCCCTCCACTTT CASSPGQDGSPLHF
TRBJ2-3 TRBV25-1 NA TRBD2 TGTGCCAGCAGTGAATCGGTGGTGGGACTAGCGGACACAGATACGCAGTATTTT CASSESVVGLADTDTQYF
TRBJ1-1 TRBV30 NA NA TGTGCCTGGAGTGTATTGGCCATTGGAGCTGAAGCTTTCTTT CAWSVLAIGAEAFF
TRBJ2-1 TRBV5-6 NA NA TGTGCCAGCAGCTTGGTCTTGGAACTGAAACTCAATGAGCAGTTCTTC CASSLVLELKLNEQFF
TRBJ1-1 TRBV30 few NA TGTGCCTGGAGCACAGTGAACACTGAAGCTTTCTTT CAWSTVNTEAFF
TRBJ1-2 TRBV27 NA TRBD1 TGTGCCAGCAGTCCGGGGACAGGGGGCCGCTTTGCCTTC CASSPGTGGRFAF
TRBJ2-2 TRBV5-1 NA NA TGCGCCAGCAGCTTGCCAGGTGGGACCGGGGAGCTGTTTTTT CASSLPGGTGELFF
TRBJ2-7 TRBV4-3 few NA TGCGCCAGCAGTCCGTCCGTGGCATACTACGAGCAGTACTTC CASSPSVAYYEQYF
TRBJ2-7 TRBV6-6 once NA TGTGCCAGTCTCTCATCCTACGAGCAGTACTTC CASLSSYEQYF
TRBJ2-1 TRBV6-5 few TRBD2 TGTGCCAGCAGACTCCGGGGGGGACTCCCAAATGAGCAGTTCTTC CASRLRGGLPNEQFF
TRBJ2-1 TRBV6-1 NA NA TGTGCCAGCAGTGAAGAAGGGGGGATAGCCCGGTTTCGAGATGAGCAGTTCTTC CASSEEGGIARFRDEQFF
TRBJ1-1 TRBV4-1 NA NA TGCGCCAGCAGCCAAGATCCGGGAACCGAAGCTTTCTTT CASSQDPGTEAFF